This T cell receptor (beta chain) appears in the sequencing data of a study of cytomegalovirus exposure and HLA in healthy donors (dated by TCRdb to about 2017). Some background on the complete study: According to an earlier analysis of a few hundred of the donors, 150 million to 200 million T cells yielded 117 million unique TCR beta sequences and more than 250 Gb of sequence data. On average, roughly 240,000 unique TCR beta nucleotide sequences were sequenced per donor among about 400 genotyped donors of the cohort, with roughly 19% of those sequences being non-productive. A later genetic analysis took genome-wide SNP genotypes for about 55% of the roughly 670 donors and used that subset as a discovery cohort. An earlier analysis of a few hundred of the donors applied high-throughput TCR beta sequencing to assess whether each TCR beta V gene segment acted as functional or pseudogenic. Typing coverage varied by locus: roughly 620-640 donors for A, B, C, DRB1 and DQB1; roughly 500 for DQA1; about 570 for DPA1; 400 to 480 for DPB1. The study profiled the T cell repertoires of hundreds of subjects by immunosequencing and related them to cytomegalovirus serostatus. HLA typing covered class I and class II loci at four-digit resolution. The study was designed to test whether signatures of past pathogen exposure could be identified by cataloging public T cell receptors. To study patterns of TCR occurrence, a later analysis re-analyzed previously published TCR beta repertoires from around 670 donors and added high-resolution HLA genotyping. The genetic ancestry cluster associated with self-reported Caucasian donors included about 81% of the roughly 400 genotyped donors. A separate validation cohort of roughly 130 different subjects was used in addition to the roughly 670-subject first cohort. Approximately 330 gigabases of sequencing data and 75 million to 85 million unique TCR sequences made up an early release that covered fewer than 650 HLA-typed donors. To predict cytomegalovirus infection status, the study brought together high-throughput TCR immunosequencing, statistical association of individual TCRs with disease status, and machine learning. In the later analysis, no new phenotypic data were used to find candidate immune exposures; instead, reliance was placed on TCR beta sequences and their occurrence across donors. Every discovery cohort repertoire had been produced on one sequencing platform. About 5 DR-DQ haplotypes were handled as single units for association and clustering, since linkage in the cohort was strong. Donor age, sex, ethnicity and CMV serostatus were compiled alongside the repertoire data. General study outcomes and caveats: In a later analysis, HLA-associated TCR beta chains were found to be more clonally expanded and to have lower generation probabilities than equally common non-associated chains. Most TCR sequences were seen in very few donors, while some public TCRs were found in many individuals. A total of fewer than 200 TCR beta chains were listed by the study as associated with cytomegalovirus. Roughly uniform sequencing depth across donors was assumed in presence/absence analyses, although this assumption may not hold. A later analysis reported that several top co-occurrence clusters appeared linked to parvovirus B19, influenza, CMV and Epstein-Barr virus. Specific HLA alleles were associated with more than 15,000 TCR beta sequences at a false discovery rate of 0.05 in a later analysis. In a later analysis, TCR association rates were found to vary across HLA loci, with the most associated TCRs seen for DRB1 alleles and the fewest for HLA-C alleles. Linkage disequilibrium might explain the correlated functional status among segregating V segments, but an unknown experimental factor could not be ruled out. The classifier was reported to diagnose cytomegalovirus status with high specificity and sensitivity in both the original and validation cohorts. An association between a missense DCLRE1C variant and V-gene and J-gene trimming of TCR beta chains was found in a later genetic analysis and replicated in an independent cohort. A further reported finding was that TCR beta sequences accurately predicted the HLA-A and HLA-B alleles for most subjects in the first cohort. A cluster of highly shared sequence variants was judged likely to be a technical artifact of the sequencing pipeline. The only immune exposure information available for the cohort was CMV serostatus. HLA typing was unavailable for some donors at each locus, so association tests used only the typed subset. Strong co-occurrence of HLA alleles, especially DR and DQ, made assigning TCR associations to individual alleles difficult. Most CMV-associated TCR beta chains appeared to be HLA-restricted in a later analysis, and the HLA associations seemed to be driven largely by CMV exposure. It was suggested by the authors that the approach could potentially be generalized to other disease states and immunological phenotypes. In vitro tests confirmed that a few of the cytomegalovirus-associated TCR beta chains recognize cytomegalovirus antigens. In an earlier analysis of some 540 of the donors, most TCR beta V segments appeared in productive rearrangements about 87% or about 30% of the time, broadly matching IMGT annotations. The cohort was sequenced for TCR beta chains only, and without alpha or paired-chain data the features that could be detected were limited. Because counts were too low, around 18 rarely observed V segments, including chromosome 9 orphons, were left out of the earlier analysis of 500 to 650 of the donors. Some IMGT-functional V segments, including TRBV6-2 and TRBV6-3, could not be distinguished by the 87-base-pair reads and were therefore excluded. In a later genetic analysis, fewer N-insertions in productive TCRs were reported among donors in an Asian-associated ancestry cluster than the 666-donor mean.

Libraries were prepared through the immunoSEQ multiplex PCR assay. A mixture of 60 forward primers for TCR Vbeta segments and 13 reverse primers for TCR Jbeta segments was used in the multiplex PCR. The CDR3 region of rearranged TCR beta genes was amplified from genomic DNA by a multiplex PCR assay. The Illumina HiSeq System was used to sequence the amplified TCR beta libraries as 87-base-pair reads. The authors processed their data as follows. A later analysis counted about 80 million unique TCR beta chains across the 550 to 800 repertoires, and some 12 million of these chains were shared by at least two donors. Raw reads were error-corrected and collapsed into unique sequences with a nearest-neighbor algorithm that merged closely related sequences to remove PCR and sequencing errors. To assign V, D and J gene segments, CDR3 sequences were aligned to IMGT reference sequences. For a sequence to be retained, a match of at least six nucleotides was required to both a V gene segment and a J gene segment. A rearrangement counted as productive if the CDR3 had no stop codons and remained in frame with V and J, and every other rearrangement counted as non-productive. CDR3 was defined by IMGT convention, running from the second conserved V-encoded cysteine to the conserved J-encoded phenylalanine. The earlier analysis of about 640 of the donors excluded any sequence lacking an unambiguous match to a single V gene segment. An earlier analysis of 500 to 700 of the donors classified V segments as functional when productive rearrangements were above 56.7% and as segregating when the standard deviation between donors was above 5%. A statistical classification framework was built to diagnose cytomegalovirus status from the catalog of TCR beta chain sequences. In a later analysis, V and J genes were assigned by comparing TCR nucleotide sequences against IMGT/GENE-DB human TR gene sequences. Using the TCRdist pipeline, a later analysis assigned CDR3 sequences along with most-parsimonious VDJ recombination scenarios. In a later analysis, each TCR beta chain was defined by its CDR3 amino acid sequence together with its V-gene family, and reads without a unique V-gene family were excluded. As a way to deal with suspected cross-contamination and a sequencing artifact, a later analysis dropped nearly 600 nucleotide sequences that were highly shared and had low generation probability. For each public chain, a later analysis derived a clonal expansion index from normalized ranks of inferred template counts within each repertoire. In a later analysis, generation probabilities were computed using a VDJ recombination model fitted to out-of-frame rearrangements, and the results were checked against IGoR. In a later analysis, TCR-TCR, TCR-HLA and TCR-CMV co-occurrence was scored with hypergeometric tests, and a repertoire-size bias correction was applied to TCR pairs. False discovery rates were estimated in a later analysis by permuting HLA or CMV assignments 20 times. In a later analysis, co-occurring TCRs were grouped using DBSCAN, with TCRdist sequence similarity added in when clustering inside HLA-allele-positive subsets. For co-occurrence clustering, repertoires with fewer than 30,000 or more than 120,000 public chains were excluded, along with roughly 5 repertoires with anomalous nucleotide sharing. Not all clones reach the TCRdb copy of this immuneACCESS table, which keeps in-frame sequences only. Checked studies attribute under half of the gap to unresolved V genes and leave the rest unexplained. Clonal size and the V and J genes are those of that table, whereas D and trimming came from the DNA. Counted in this sample were some 200,000 clones; roughly 68% of them appeared once. About 3% of the sample comes from the top ten.

This clone has just a few counts. Its recognized antigen is unknown. No much larger clone is present one base from it, and per-base qualities are unavailable. The cohort comprised around 700 healthy bone marrow donors. At the time of sampling, all cohort members were nominally healthy, though unrecorded immune exposures were likely present. The donor tested CMV seropositive, placing the donor among the 250 to 350 seropositive members of the cohort. Every donor gave a peripheral blood sample, and the peripheral blood mononuclear cells from that sample were used for TCR beta sequencing. The Qiagen DNeasy Blood Extraction Kit was used to extract genomic DNA from the blood cell samples. V loses 2 bases, J loses 7 bases, and the germline ends lie 14 bases apart. The CDR3 runs 14 residues from the cysteine to the phenylalanine. Solely the CDR3 DNA is kept, with 42 bases framed from the first base. Reading the germline V gene (reference sequence) gives CDR1 SEHNR and CDR2 FQNEAQ.

Here the chain combines TRBV7-9 and TRBJ1-2; a tentative D call is TRBD1 (5 bases match). The source of this sequence is a man in his forties in good health and CMV-seropositive. Source material: PBMCs. The CDR3 reads as follows: CASSLSGGFSGYTF. The nucleotides are TGTGCCAGCAGCTTATCGGGGGGTTTTAGTGGCTACACCTTC.